This T cell receptor (beta chain) was identified during a study of blood T cell repertoires in COVID-19. Study as a whole: Sites across the United States, Italy and Spain contributed samples from acute and convalescent COVID-19. T cells, B-cell-depleted T cells, or PBMCs supplied cDNA or gDNA.

Original processing notes: Quantification of nucleated cells was approximated via reference gene primer amplification. Sequencing was performed with immunoSEQ multiplex PCR; in TCRdb, only in-frame clones are kept and a portion is missing. V and J calls plus clone size are reproduced from that table; the DNA served to infer D and trimming. The sample lists some 95,000 clones, roughly 75% occurring once. The CDR3 covers 15 residues. The origin of this receptor is a man aged 45-60 years who had recovered from COVID-19. Material for sequencing was peripheral blood. The V call is TRBV21-1, the J call TRBJ1-4. TRBV21-1 is a documented pseudogene. In nucleotides, the CDR3 is TGTGCCAGCACCAAGGGTGGAGTTAATAATGAAAAACTGTTTTTT. Its protein product is CASTKGGVNNEKLFF.